This T cell receptor (beta chain) is drawn from a study of blood T cell repertoires in COVID-19. Study summary: COVID-19 samples from acute and convalescent phases originated in the United States, Italy and Spain.

Germline assignment: CDR1 SGDLS and CDR2 YYNGEE. There are 15 residues in the CDR3. V trimming: 0 bases; J trimming: 5 bases; junction bases outside the gene matches: 5. The authors' processing: The authors estimated nucleated cell counts from reference gene primer amplification. This table comes from immunoSEQ multiplex PCR, and its TCRdb copy is limited to in-frame clones, with some not included. The V and J calls and clone size come from that table; D and trimming were worked out from the DNA. The table lists about 120,000 clones, around 86% of them singletons. About this clone: The same CDR3 can be traced to other DNA sequences in this sample.

This chain uses TRBV9 with TRBJ1-5; 7 bases align to TRBD1. The sequence was collected from a woman in her 70s with acute or convalescent COVID-19. Sequencing used peripheral blood. The chain's CDR3 is CASSVGQGRDQPQHF. DNA of the CDR3: TGTGCCAGCAGCGTAGGACAGGGTAGGGATCAGCCCCAGCATTTT.